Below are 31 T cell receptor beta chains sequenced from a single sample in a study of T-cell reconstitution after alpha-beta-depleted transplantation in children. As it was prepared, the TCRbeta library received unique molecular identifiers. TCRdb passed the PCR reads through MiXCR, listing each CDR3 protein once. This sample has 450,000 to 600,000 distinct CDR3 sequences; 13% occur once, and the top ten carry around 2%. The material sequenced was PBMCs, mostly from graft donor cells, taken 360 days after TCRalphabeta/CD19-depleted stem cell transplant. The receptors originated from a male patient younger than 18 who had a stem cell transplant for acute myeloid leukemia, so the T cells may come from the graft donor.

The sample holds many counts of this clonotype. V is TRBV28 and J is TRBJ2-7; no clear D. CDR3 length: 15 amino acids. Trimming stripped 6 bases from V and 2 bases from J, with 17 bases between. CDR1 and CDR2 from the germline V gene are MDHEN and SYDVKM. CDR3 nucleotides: TGTGCCAGCAGGGAATTGATTGAGTCAGCCTACGAGCAGTACTTC. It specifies CASRELIESAYEQYF.

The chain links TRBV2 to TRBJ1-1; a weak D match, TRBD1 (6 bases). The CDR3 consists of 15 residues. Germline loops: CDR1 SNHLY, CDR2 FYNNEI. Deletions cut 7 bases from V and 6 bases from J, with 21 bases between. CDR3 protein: CASIKDEGGKAEAFF. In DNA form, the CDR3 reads TGTGCCAGCATCAAAGACGAGGGGGGAAAGGCTGAAGCTTTCTTT.

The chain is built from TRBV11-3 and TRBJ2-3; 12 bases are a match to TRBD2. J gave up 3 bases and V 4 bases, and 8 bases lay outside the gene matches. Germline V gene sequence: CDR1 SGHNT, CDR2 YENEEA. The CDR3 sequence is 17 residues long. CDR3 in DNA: TGTGCCAGCAGCTCAGGCCCGACTAGCGGGGGAACAGATACGCAGTATTTT. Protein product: CASSSGPTSGGTDTQYF.

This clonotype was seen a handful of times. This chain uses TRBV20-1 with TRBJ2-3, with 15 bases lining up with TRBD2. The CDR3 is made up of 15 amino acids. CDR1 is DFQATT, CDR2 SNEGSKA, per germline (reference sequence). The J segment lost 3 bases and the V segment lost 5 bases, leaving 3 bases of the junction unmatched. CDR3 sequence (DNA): TGCAGTGCTGGGACTAGCGGGGGGCCAACAGATACGCAGTATTTT. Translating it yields CSAGTSGGPTDTQYF.

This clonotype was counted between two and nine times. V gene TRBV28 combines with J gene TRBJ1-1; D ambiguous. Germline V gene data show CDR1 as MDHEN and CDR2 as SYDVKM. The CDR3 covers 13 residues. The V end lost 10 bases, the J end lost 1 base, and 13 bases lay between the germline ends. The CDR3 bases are TGTGCCATCCGGCCTCCAGCGAACACTGAAGCTTTCTTT. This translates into CAIRPPANTEAFF.

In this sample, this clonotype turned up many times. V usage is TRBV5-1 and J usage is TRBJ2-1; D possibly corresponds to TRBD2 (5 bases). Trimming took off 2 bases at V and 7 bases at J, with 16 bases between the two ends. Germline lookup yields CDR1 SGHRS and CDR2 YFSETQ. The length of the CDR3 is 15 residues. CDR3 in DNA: TGCGCCAGCAGCTTTTTTAGTTTCGGAGGAAATGAGCAGTTCTTC. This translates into CASSFFSFGGNEQFF.

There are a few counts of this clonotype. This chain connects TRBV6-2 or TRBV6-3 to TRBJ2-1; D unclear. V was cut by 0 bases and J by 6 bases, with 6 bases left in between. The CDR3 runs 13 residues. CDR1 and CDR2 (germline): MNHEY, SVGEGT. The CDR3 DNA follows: TGTGCCAGCAGTTACTCGGAAGTCAATGAGCAGTTCTTC. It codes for CASSYSEVNEQFF.

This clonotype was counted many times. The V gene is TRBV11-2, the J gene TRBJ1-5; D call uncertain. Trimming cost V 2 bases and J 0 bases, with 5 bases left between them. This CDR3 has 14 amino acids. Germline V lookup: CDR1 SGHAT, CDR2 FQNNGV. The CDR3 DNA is TGTGCCAGCAGCTTATCAGATAGCAATCAGCCCCAGCATTTT. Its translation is CASSLSDSNQPQHF.

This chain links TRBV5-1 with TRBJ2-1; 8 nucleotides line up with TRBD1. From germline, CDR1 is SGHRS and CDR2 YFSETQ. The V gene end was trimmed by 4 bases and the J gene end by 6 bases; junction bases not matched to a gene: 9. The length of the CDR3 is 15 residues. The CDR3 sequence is CASSVGQGSGNEQFF. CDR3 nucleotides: TGCGCCAGCAGCGTCGGACAGGGTAGCGGCAATGAGCAGTTCTTC.

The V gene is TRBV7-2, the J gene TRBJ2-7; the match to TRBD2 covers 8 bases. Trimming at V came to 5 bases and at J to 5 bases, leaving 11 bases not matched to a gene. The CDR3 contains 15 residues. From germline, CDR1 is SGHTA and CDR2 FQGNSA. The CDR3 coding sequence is TGTGCCAGCAGCCCCCCGGGGACTAGTTACCACGAGCAGTACTTC. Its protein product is CASSPPGTSYHEQYF.

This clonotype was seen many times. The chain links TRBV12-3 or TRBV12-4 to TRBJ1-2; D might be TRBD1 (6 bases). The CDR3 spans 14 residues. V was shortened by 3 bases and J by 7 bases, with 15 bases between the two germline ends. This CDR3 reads CASSLVQGIGGYTF. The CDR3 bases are TGTGCCAGCAGTTTGGTACAGGGAATCGGTGGCTACACCTTC.

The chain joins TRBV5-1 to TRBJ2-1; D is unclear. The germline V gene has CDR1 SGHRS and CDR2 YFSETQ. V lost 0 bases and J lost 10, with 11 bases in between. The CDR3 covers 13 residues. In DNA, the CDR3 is TGCGCCAGCAGCTTGGCCATACAAGGGGAGCAGTTCTTC. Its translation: CASSLAIQGEQFF.

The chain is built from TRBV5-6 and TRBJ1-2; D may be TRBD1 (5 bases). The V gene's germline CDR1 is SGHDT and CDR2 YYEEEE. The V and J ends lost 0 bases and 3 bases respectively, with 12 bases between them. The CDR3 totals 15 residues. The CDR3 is CASSLVFRAYYGYTF. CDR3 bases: TGTGCCAGCAGCTTGGTCTTCAGGGCCTACTATGGCTACACCTTC. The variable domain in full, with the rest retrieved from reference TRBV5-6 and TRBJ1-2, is DAGVTQSPTHLIKTRGQQVTLRCSPKSGHDTVSWYQQALGQGPQFIFQYYEEEERQRGNFPDRFSGHQFPNYSSELNVNALLLGDSALYLCASSLVFRAYYGYTFGSGTRLTVV.

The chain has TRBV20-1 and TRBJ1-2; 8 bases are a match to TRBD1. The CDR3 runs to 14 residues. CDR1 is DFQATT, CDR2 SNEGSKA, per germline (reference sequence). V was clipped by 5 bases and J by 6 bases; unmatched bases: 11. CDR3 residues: CSAGKDRGIHGYTF. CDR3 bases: TGCAGTGCTGGAAAAGACAGGGGAATTCATGGCTACACCTTC.

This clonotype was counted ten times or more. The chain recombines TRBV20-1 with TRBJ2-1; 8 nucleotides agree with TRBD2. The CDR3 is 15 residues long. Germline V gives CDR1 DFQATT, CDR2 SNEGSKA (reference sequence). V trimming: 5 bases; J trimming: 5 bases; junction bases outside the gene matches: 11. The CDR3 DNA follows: TGCAGTGCTTGTGGGCGGGGGGCCGGGGACAATGAGCAGTTCTTC. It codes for CSACGRGAGDNEQFF.

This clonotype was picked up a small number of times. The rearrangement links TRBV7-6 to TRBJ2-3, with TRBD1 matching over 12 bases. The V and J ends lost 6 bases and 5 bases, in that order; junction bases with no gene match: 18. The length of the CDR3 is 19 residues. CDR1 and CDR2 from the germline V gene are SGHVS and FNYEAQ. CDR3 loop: CASSLTPGQGASLGDTQYF. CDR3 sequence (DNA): TGTGCCAGCAGTCTTACCCCGGGACAGGGGGCCTCTCTGGGAGATACGCAGTATTTT.

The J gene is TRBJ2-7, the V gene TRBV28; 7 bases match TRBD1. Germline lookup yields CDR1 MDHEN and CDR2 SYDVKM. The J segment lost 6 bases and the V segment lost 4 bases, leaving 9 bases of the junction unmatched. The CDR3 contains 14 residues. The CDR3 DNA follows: TGTGCCAGCAGTTCTTCCGGACAGGTGGGCGAGCAGTACGTC. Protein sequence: CASSSSGQVGEQYV.

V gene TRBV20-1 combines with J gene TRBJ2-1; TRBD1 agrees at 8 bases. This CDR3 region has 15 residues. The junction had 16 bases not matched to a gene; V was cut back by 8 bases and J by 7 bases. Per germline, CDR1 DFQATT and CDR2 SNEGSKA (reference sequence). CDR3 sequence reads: CSTTHQGAMRNEQFF. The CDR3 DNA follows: TGCAGTACAACTCATCAGGGGGCTATGAGGAATGAGCAGTTCTTC.

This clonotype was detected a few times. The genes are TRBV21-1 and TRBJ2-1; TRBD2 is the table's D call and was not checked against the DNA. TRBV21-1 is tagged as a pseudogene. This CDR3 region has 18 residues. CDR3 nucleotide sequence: TGTGCCACCCCGGGAGGACTAGCGGGAGGGCGGGTAGGGTGTGAGCAGTTCTTC. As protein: CATPGGLAGGRVGCEQFF.

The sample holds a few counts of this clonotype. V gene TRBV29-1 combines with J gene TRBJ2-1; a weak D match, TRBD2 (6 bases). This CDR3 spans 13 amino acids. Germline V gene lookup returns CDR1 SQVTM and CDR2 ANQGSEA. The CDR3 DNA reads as TGCTCCGCGGGACGGGAGACCTACAATGAGCAGTTCTTC. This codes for CSAGRETYNEQFF.

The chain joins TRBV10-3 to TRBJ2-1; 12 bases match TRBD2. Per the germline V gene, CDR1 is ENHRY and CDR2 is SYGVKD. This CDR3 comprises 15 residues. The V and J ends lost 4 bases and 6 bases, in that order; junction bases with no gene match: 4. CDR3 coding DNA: TGTGCCATCAGTGGGACTAGCGGGGCCTTCAATGAGCAGTTCTTC. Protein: CAISGTSGAFNEQFF.

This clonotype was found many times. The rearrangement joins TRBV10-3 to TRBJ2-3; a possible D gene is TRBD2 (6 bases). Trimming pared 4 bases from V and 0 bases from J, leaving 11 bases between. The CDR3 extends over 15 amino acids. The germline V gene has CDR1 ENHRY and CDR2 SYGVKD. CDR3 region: CAISALSGSTDTQYF. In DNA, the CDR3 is TGTGCCATCAGTGCACTCAGCGGGAGCACAGATACGCAGTATTTT.

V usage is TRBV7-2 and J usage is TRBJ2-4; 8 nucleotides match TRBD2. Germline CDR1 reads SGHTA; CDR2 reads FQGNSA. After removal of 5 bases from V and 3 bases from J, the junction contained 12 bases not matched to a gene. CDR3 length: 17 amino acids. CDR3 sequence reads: CASSPLVLAGRKNIQYF. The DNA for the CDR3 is TGTGCCAGCAGCCCCCTGGTCCTAGCGGGCCGCAAAAACATTCAGTACTTC.

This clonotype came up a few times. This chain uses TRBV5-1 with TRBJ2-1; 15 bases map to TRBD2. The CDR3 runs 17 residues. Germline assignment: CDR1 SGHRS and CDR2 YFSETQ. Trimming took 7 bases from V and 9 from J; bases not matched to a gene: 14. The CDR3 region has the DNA TGCGCCAGCCGGGACGGCACCGGACTAGCGGGAGGGCTTGAGCAGTTCTTC. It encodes CASRDGTGLAGGLEQFF. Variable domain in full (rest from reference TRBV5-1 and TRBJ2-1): KAGVTQTPRYLIKTRGQQVTLSCSPISGHRSVSWYQQTPGQGLQFLFEYFSETQRNKGNFPGRFSGRQFSNSRSEMNVSTLELGDSALYLCASRDGTGLAGGLEQFFGPGTRLTVL.

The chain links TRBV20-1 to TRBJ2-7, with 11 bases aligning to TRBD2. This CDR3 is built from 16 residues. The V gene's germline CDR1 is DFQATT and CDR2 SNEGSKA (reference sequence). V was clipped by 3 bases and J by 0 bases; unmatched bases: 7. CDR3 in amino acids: CSASPLAGDDSYEQYF. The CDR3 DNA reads TGCAGTGCTAGCCCACTAGCGGGAGACGACTCCTACGAGCAGTACTTC.

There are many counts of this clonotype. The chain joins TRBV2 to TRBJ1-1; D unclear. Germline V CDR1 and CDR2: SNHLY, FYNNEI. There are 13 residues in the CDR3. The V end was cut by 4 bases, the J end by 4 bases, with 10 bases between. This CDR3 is CASSAEGSTEAFF. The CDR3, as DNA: TGTGCCAGCAGTGCAGAAGGGTCCACTGAAGCTTTCTTT. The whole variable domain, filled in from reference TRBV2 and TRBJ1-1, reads EPEVTQTPSHQVTQMGQEVILRCVPISNHLYFYWYRQILGQKVEFLVSFYNNEISEKSEIFDDQFSVERPDGSNFTLKIRSTKLEDSAMYFCASSAEGSTEAFFGQGTRLTVV.

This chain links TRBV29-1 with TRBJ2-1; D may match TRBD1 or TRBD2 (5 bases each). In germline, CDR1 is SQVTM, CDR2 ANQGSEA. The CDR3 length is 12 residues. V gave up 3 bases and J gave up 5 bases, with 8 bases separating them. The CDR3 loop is CSVELGDNEQFF. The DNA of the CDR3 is TGCAGCGTTGAGTTGGGGGACAATGAGCAGTTCTTC.

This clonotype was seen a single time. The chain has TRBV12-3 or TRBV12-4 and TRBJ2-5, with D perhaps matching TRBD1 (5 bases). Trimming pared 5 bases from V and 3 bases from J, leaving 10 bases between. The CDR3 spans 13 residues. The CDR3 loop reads CASSKDNKETQYF. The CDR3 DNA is TGTGCCAGCAGTAAGGACAATAAAGAGACCCAGTACTTC.

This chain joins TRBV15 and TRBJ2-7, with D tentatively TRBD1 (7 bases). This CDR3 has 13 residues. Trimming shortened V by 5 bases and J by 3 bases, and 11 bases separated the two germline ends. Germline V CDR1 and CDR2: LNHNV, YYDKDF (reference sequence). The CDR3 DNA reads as TGTGCCACCAGCGGAGGGGGCATCTACGAGCAGTACTTC. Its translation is CATSGGGIYEQYF.

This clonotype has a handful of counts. The CDR3 nucleotides are TGCAGTGCTAGACTTTTGGCTAGCGGGAGGCCCTACAATGAGCAGTTCTTC. Translated: CSARLLASGRPYNEQFF. V gene TRBV20-1 combines with J gene TRBJ2-1, with TRBD2 matching over 11 bases. Per the germline V gene, CDR1 is DFQATT and CDR2 is SNEGSKA (reference sequence). Trimming took 2 bases from V and 2 from J; bases not matched to a gene: 8. CDR3 length equals 17 residues.

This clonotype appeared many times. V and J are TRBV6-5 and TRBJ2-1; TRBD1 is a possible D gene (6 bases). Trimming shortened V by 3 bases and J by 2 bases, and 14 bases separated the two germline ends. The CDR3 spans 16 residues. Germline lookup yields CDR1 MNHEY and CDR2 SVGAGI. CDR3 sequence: CASSYEGRGPYNEQFF. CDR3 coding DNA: TGTGCCAGCAGTTATGAGGGCAGGGGCCCCTACAATGAGCAGTTCTTC.